This TCR beta chain was captured in a study of blood T cell repertoires in COVID-19. The overall study: Acute and convalescent COVID-19 specimens originated in the United States, Italy and Spain. In each case, the material was cDNA or gDNA derived from T cells, B-cell-depleted T cells, or PBMCs.

As processed by the authors: Estimation of nucleated cell counts was performed using reference gene primer amplification. Only in-frame clones appear in the TCRdb table, and some are missing; sequencing was by immunoSEQ multiplex PCR. The V and J calls and clone size are taken from that table; D and trimming were inferred from the DNA. The table includes about 69,000 clones, 80% to 90% detected once. The sequence derives from a young man with acute or convalescent COVID-19. The sequenced sample was peripheral blood.

The CDR3 DNA reads TGTGCCAGCAGTTTTCAGGACAGGGGGTTCGCTTTCTTT. Amino acid sequence: CASSFQDRGFAFF. The chain uses TRBV28 and TRBJ1-1; TRBD1 matches 10 bases. This CDR3 region has 13 residues. The ends lost 3 bases at V and 11 bases at J; junction bases unmatched: 6. Germline loops: CDR1 MDHEN, CDR2 SYDVKM.